Shown below are 18 T cell receptor beta chains from a single sample sequenced in a study of early T cells in non-severe SARS-CoV-2 infection. MiXCR was run by TCRdb on the 5' RACE reads, yielding one entry per CDR3 protein. The table has over 50,000 distinct CDR3 sequences, less than 9.5% seen once. Sequencing was carried out using whole blood. The receptors derive from an adult who was a healthcare worker with PCR-confirmed SARS-CoV-2 infection or an uninfected control (not recorded which).

This clonotype was detected a few times. One end of the junction is discordant with germline, which a read error may explain. The chain links TRBV20-1 to TRBJ2-1; D unclear. Germline CDR1 and CDR2: DFQATT and SNEGSKA (reference sequence). The CDR3 has 14 amino acids. CDR3 loop: CSARDFPSYNEQFF. DNA for the CDR3: TGCAGTGCCAGAGATTTTCCCTCCTACAATGAGCAGTTCTTC.

This clonotype was found a few times. The rearrangement links TRBV5-1 to TRBJ2-3; D possibly corresponds to TRBD2 (6 bases). This CDR3 is 16 amino acids long. Germline loops: CDR1 SGHRS, CDR2 YFSETQ. V was cut by 4 bases and J by 2 bases, with 17 bases left in between. DNA for the CDR3: TGCGCCAGCAGCCTACTAGCCCAAGACTACACAGATACGCAGTATTTT. Protein sequence: CASSLLAQDYTDTQYF.

The table lists this clonotype with a few counts. The rearrangement joins TRBV20-1 to TRBJ2-3, with no clear D. V lost 0 bases to trimming and J lost 8 bases, with 6 bases between them. There are 11 residues in the CDR3. Germline CDR1 is DFQATT and CDR2 is SNEGSKA (reference sequence). CDR3 nucleotide sequence: TGCAGTGCTAGAGATGAGCCTACGCAGTATTTT. It yields the protein CSARDEPTQYF.

The chain's CDR3 is CSATTTNGATYEQYF. DNA of the CDR3: TGCAGTGCAACCACAACTAACGGGGCGACCTACGAGCAGTACTTC. The gene calls are TRBV20-1 and TRBJ2-7; D tentatively reads TRBD1 or TRBD2 (5 bases each). Per the germline V gene, CDR1 is DFQATT and CDR2 is SNEGSKA (reference sequence). V lost 6 bases and J 2 bases, leaving 20 bases between the germline ends. This CDR3 is 15 amino acids long.

The CDR3 region is CATSDYGDLGRELFF. The CDR3 DNA sequence: TGTGCCACCAGTGATTACGGGGATCTCGGCCGGGAGCTGTTTTTT. The V gene is TRBV24-1, the J gene TRBJ2-2; D may be TRBD2 (5 bases). Trimming pared 2 bases from V and 9 bases from J, leaving 15 bases between. Looked up from germline, CDR1 is KGHDR and CDR2 is SFDVKD. The CDR3 loop spans 15 amino acids.

On this clonotype: Just one base apart from a much larger clone, this may be a read error. This rearrangement joins TRBV20-1 to TRBJ2-2; the D gene is possibly TRBD2 (6 bases). Germline V lookup: CDR1 DFQATT, CDR2 SNEGSKA (reference sequence). The CDR3 has 15 residues. Trimming removed 3 bases from V and 0 bases from J, with 11 bases in between. The CDR3: CSAREGGPNTGELFF. In DNA, the CDR3 is TGCAGTGCTAGGGAGGGAGGCCCGAACACCGGGGAGCTGTTTTTT.

This clonotype showed up many times. This sequence joins TRBV20-1 and TRBJ2-7; 8 bases match TRBD2. Germline CDR1 and CDR2: DFQATT and SNEGSKA (reference sequence). This CDR3 is built from 15 residues. The J segment lost 7 bases and the V segment lost 5 bases, leaving 16 bases of the junction unmatched. The CDR3, as DNA: TGCAGTGCTCGGACGGGGGCGGGAGGTCCAGGGGAGCAGTACTTC. It specifies CSARTGAGGPGEQYF.

There are many counts of this clonotype. This chain links TRBV19 with TRBJ2-1; no definite D call. With 7 bases removed from V and 4 bases from J, the gap between germline ends came to 14 bases. The germline CDR1 and CDR2 sequences are LNHDA and SQIVND (reference sequence). The CDR3 is made up of 14 amino acids. CDR3 residues: CASTGGRMYNEQFF. The CDR3 DNA follows: TGTGCCAGTACGGGTGGTCGAATGTACAATGAGCAGTTCTTC.

The rearrangement joins TRBV12-3 or TRBV12-4 to TRBJ2-7, with 11 bases fitting TRBD2. V trimming: 6 bases; J trimming: 5 bases; junction bases outside the gene matches: 12. This CDR3 region has 16 residues. The CDR3 is CASRPSSGGRPDEQYF. CDR3 in DNA: TGTGCCAGCAGGCCCTCTAGCGGGGGGAGGCCCGACGAGCAGTACTTC.

The chain combines TRBV7-6 with TRBJ2-7; D may be TRBD1 (6 bases). CDR1 and CDR2 (germline): SGHVS, FNYEAQ. The CDR3 contains 16 residues. Trimming took 5 bases from V and 2 from J, leaving 19 bases between them. DNA of the CDR3: TGTGCCAGCAGCCCCGAAGCAGGGGTGGGGGCCTACGAGCAGTACTTC. Translating gives CASSPEAGVGAYEQYF.

In its sample, this clonotype was seen a few times. CDR3 bases: TGTGCCAGCACCACCTCCGGGACAGGTCTCGGGCAGTACTTC. The encoded protein is CASTTSGTGLGQYF. The chain joins TRBV28 to TRBJ2-7; 8 bases match TRBD1. In germline, CDR1 is MDHEN, CDR2 SYDVKM. Unmatched junction bases numbered 14, after V lost 7 bases and J lost 9 bases. The CDR3 runs to 14 residues.

The chain links TRBV30 to TRBJ1-6; 11 bases are a match to TRBD1. This CDR3 is built from 14 residues. With 4 bases clipped from V and 8 bases from J, the junction kept 4 bases outside the gene matches. Germline V CDR1 and CDR2: GTSNPN, SVGIG (reference sequence). CDR3 amino acids: CAWTGGQGDSPLHF. Here the CDR3 DNA reads TGTGCCTGGACGGGGGGACAGGGGGATTCACCCCTCCACTTT.

There are a few counts of this clonotype. This rearrangement joins TRBV10-1 to TRBJ1-1, with no clear D. V lost 3 bases and J lost 3, with 14 bases in between. This CDR3 contains 15 residues. Germline V gene sequence: CDR1 WNHNN, CDR2 SYGVQD (reference sequence). The CDR3 loop reads CASSEDPSGYTEAFF. CDR3 in DNA: TGCGCCAGCAGTGAAGATCCATCGGGGTACACTGAAGCTTTCTTT.

The chain combines TRBV11-2 with TRBJ2-3; 8 bases fit TRBD2. This CDR3 is built from 14 residues. Unmatched junction bases numbered 4, after V lost 4 bases and J lost 4 bases. Germline lookup yields CDR1 SGHAT and CDR2 FQNNGV. CDR3 sequence reads: CASSSGLVADTQYF. CDR3 sequence (DNA): TGTGCCAGCAGCTCGGGACTAGTGGCAGATACGCAGTATTTT.

Only a few counts were recorded for this clonotype. The genes are TRBV12-3 or TRBV12-4 and TRBJ1-5; a possible D gene is TRBD1 (6 bases). V shed 6 bases and J shed 8 bases, with 11 bases lying between them. The CDR3 is made up of 12 amino acids. The CDR3 region is CASSRGWEPQHF. The CDR3 DNA reads as TGTGCCAGCAGCAGGGGCTGGGAGCCCCAGCATTTT.

The rearrangement joins TRBV9 to TRBJ2-1, with D perhaps given as TRBD1 or TRBD2 (5 bases each). V was clipped by 1 base and J by 8 bases, with 10 bases between them. Germline V gives CDR1 SGDLS, CDR2 YYNGEE. The CDR3 spans 13 residues. CDR3 DNA sequence: TGTGCCAGCAGCGTACAGGGAGCATATGAGCAGTTCTTC. This gives the protein CASSVQGAYEQFF.

The CDR3 loop reads CASSLEWGQQTEAFF. CDR3 in DNA: TGTGCCAGCAGTTTAGAATGGGGCCAACAGACTGAAGCTTTCTTT. The chain couples TRBV12-3 or TRBV12-4 to TRBJ1-1, with D perhaps TRBD1 (5 bases). V was trimmed by 1 base and J by 5 bases, leaving 14 bases between them. The CDR3 is 15 residues long.

This clonotype has a count of ten or more. This chain connects TRBV4-1 to TRBJ2-2; no clear D gene. The length of the CDR3 is 16 residues. Per germline, CDR1 MGHRA and CDR2 YSYEKL. Trimming stripped 3 bases from V and 6 bases from J, with 17 bases between. CDR3 sequence reads: CASSHGRGPGAGELFF. The CDR3 DNA follows: TGCGCCAGCAGCCACGGTAGAGGACCCGGAGCCGGGGAGCTGTTTTTT.